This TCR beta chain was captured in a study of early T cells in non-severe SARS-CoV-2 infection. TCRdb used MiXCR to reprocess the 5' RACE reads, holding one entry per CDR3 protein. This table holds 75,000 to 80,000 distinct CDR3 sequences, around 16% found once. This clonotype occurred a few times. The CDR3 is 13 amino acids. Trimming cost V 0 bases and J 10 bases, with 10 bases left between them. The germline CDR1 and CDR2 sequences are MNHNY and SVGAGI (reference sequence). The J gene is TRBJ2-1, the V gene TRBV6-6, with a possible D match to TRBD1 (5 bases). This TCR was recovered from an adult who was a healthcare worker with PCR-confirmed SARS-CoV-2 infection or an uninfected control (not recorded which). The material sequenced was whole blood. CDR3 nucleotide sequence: TGTGCCAGCAGTTACTCTCAGGGATCGGAGCAGTTCTTC. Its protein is CASSYSQGSEQFF.